The rows below give T cell receptor beta chains drawn from one sample of a study of radiotherapy plus CTLA-4 blockade in lung cancer. Repertoires were generated with immunoSEQ multiplex PCR, while TCRdb's copy carries only in-frame clones and drops some. The table includes more than 90,000 clones, 82% detected once. The sequenced sample was peripheral blood, obtained from a patient treated with radiotherapy plus ipilimumab. The receptors stem from a human donor with non-small cell lung cancer that progressed on radiotherapy plus ipilimumab. Each CDR3 is given with its conserved first and last residue. D genes are given only for firm matches. Size values are once, few and many counts, or a class for expanded clones, and some rows have none.

v_call: TRBV19
clone_size: few
j_call: TRBJ1-4
d_call: -
cdr3_nt: TGTGCCAGTAGTATTCTTCGGACATCCGCTCGTGAAAAACTGTTTTTT
cdr3_aa: CASSILRTSAREKLFF

v_call: TRBV5-8
clone_size: -
j_call: TRBJ1-2
d_call: TRBD1
cdr3_nt: TGTGCCAGCAGCGCAGGGGGCAAGGGCTATGGCTACACCTTC
cdr3_aa: CASSAGGKGYGYTF

v_call: TRBV11-1
clone_size: -
j_call: TRBJ2-2
d_call: -
cdr3_nt: TGTGCCAGCAGAACCGGACTTAACACCGGGGAGCTGTTTTTT
cdr3_aa: CASRTGLNTGELFF

v_call: TRBV19
clone_size: -
j_call: TRBJ1-3
d_call: -
cdr3_nt: TGTGCCAGTAGGACTGTGAGCTCTGGAAACACCATATATTTT
cdr3_aa: CASRTVSSGNTIYF

v_call: TRBV18
clone_size: -
j_call: TRBJ2-2
d_call: -
cdr3_nt: TGTGCCAGCTCACCCCTGGGACCGAACACCGGGGAGCTGTTTTTT
cdr3_aa: CASSPLGPNTGELFF

v_call: TRBV9
clone_size: -
j_call: TRBJ1-5
d_call: -
cdr3_nt: TGTGCCAGCAGCGCGGGAGATCAGCCCCAGCATTTT
cdr3_aa: CASSAGDQPQHF

v_call: TRBV2
clone_size: once
j_call: TRBJ2-7
d_call: TRBD1
cdr3_nt: TGTGCCAGCAGGGGACAGGGGGCATACGAGCAGTGCTTC
cdr3_aa: CASRGQGAYEQCF

v_call: TRBV9
clone_size: -
j_call: TRBJ2-5
d_call: -
cdr3_nt: TGTGCCAGCAGCGCAACAGGGACCCTTAAAGAGACCCAGTACTTC
cdr3_aa: CASSATGTLKETQYF

v_call: TRBV4-2
clone_size: -
j_call: TRBJ2-6
d_call: -
cdr3_nt: TGTGCCAGCAGCCAAGATGCCGGCTCTGGGGCCAACGTCCTGACTTTC
cdr3_aa: CASSQDAGSGANVLTF

v_call: TRBV28
clone_size: -
j_call: TRBJ2-2
d_call: -
cdr3_nt: TGTGCCAGCAGGGGGGCGGCGGGAGAATTCACCGGGGAGCTGTTTTTT
cdr3_aa: CASRGAAGEFTGELFF

v_call: TRBV18
clone_size: -
j_call: TRBJ2-1
d_call: -
cdr3_nt: TGTGCCAGCTCACCAGGCAGGTCCGTGGATTACAATGAGCAGTTCTTC
cdr3_aa: CASSPGRSVDYNEQFF

v_call: TRBV30
clone_size: -
j_call: TRBJ1-5
d_call: -
cdr3_nt: TGTGCCTGGAGTTTGGACAGTCCAAATCAGCCCCAGCATTTT
cdr3_aa: CAWSLDSPNQPQHF

v_call: TRBV7-7
clone_size: few
j_call: TRBJ2-5
d_call: TRBD1
cdr3_nt: TGTGCTAGCAGCCCTAGGACAGGGGAGAAAGAGACCCAGTACTTC
cdr3_aa: CASSPRTGEKETQYF

v_call: TRBV19
clone_size: -
j_call: TRBJ1-1
d_call: -
cdr3_nt: TGTGCGAGTTGTCGGGGTCCGGACACTGAAGCTTTCTTT
cdr3_aa: CASCRGPDTEAFF

v_call: TRBV5-1
clone_size: -
j_call: TRBJ2-7
d_call: TRBD2
cdr3_nt: TGCGCCAGCGGTCGTTTAGCGGGAGCGGTCAACGAGCAGTACTTC
cdr3_aa: CASGRLAGAVNEQYF

v_call: TRBV28
clone_size: -
j_call: TRBJ2-2
d_call: -
cdr3_nt: TGTGCCAGCAGTTTCCCCCCCGGGGGCCCCGGGGAGCTGTTTTTT
cdr3_aa: CASSFPPGGPGELFF

v_call: TRBV5-1
clone_size: -
j_call: TRBJ1-1
d_call: -
cdr3_nt: TGCGCCAGCAGCTTGACCTTGATGGGAAACACTGAAGCTTTCTTT
cdr3_aa: CASSLTLMGNTEAFF

v_call: TRBV21-1
clone_size: -
j_call: TRBJ1-5
d_call: -
cdr3_nt: TGTGCCAGCAGCAACTTTGGCGGGGTTATTCAGCCCCAGCATTTT
cdr3_aa: CASSNFGGVIQPQHF

v_call: TRBV6-1
clone_size: few
j_call: TRBJ2-1
d_call: -
cdr3_nt: TGTGCCAGCAGTGAGCGGCTGAGCTCCTACAATGAGCAGTTCTTC
cdr3_aa: CASSERLSSYNEQFF

v_call: TRBV6-5
clone_size: -
j_call: TRBJ2-3
d_call: -
cdr3_nt: TGTGCCAGCAGTTACTCCCCAGGACCCACAGATACGCAGTATTTT
cdr3_aa: CASSYSPGPTDTQYF

v_call: TRBV2
clone_size: -
j_call: TRBJ1-4
d_call: -
cdr3_nt: TGTGCCAGCAGTGAAGGGCTTGCAACTAATGAAAAACTGTTTTTT
cdr3_aa: CASSEGLATNEKLFF

v_call: TRBV4-1
clone_size: -
j_call: TRBJ2-7
d_call: -
cdr3_nt: TGCGCCAGCAGCCAAGGCCTTGGGATAGGGAACGAGCAGTACTTC
cdr3_aa: CASSQGLGIGNEQYF

v_call: TRBV2
clone_size: few
j_call: TRBJ2-1
d_call: -
cdr3_nt: TGTGCCAGCAGGGAAGCCGTTCTGACTAGTTTCGGTGAGCAGTTCTTC
cdr3_aa: CASREAVLTSFGEQFF

v_call: TRBV6-5
clone_size: once
j_call: TRBJ2-3
d_call: -
cdr3_nt: TGTGCCAGCAGTACTCAAGGGGATACGCAGTATTTT
cdr3_aa: CASSTQGDTQYF

v_call: TRBV11-2
clone_size: -
j_call: TRBJ2-4
d_call: TRBD1
cdr3_nt: TGTGCCAGCAGCTCCCACAGGGGCGGTGGTGAAAACATTCAGTACTTC
cdr3_aa: CASSSHRGGGENIQYF

v_call: TRBV19
clone_size: -
j_call: TRBJ2-5
d_call: TRBD1
cdr3_nt: TGTGCCAGTAGTACGACAGGGGTTGGGGAGACCCAGTACTTC
cdr3_aa: CASSTTGVGETQYF

v_call: TRBV7-2
clone_size: -
j_call: TRBJ1-1
d_call: -
cdr3_nt: TGTGCCAGCACCCTTCCGCCGGGGGTTGAAGCTTTCTTT
cdr3_aa: CASTLPPGVEAFF

v_call: TRBV2
clone_size: -
j_call: TRBJ1-3
d_call: TRBD1
cdr3_nt: TGTGCCAGCAGTCGACAGGGGGCAGCTGGAAACACCATATATTTT
cdr3_aa: CASSRQGAAGNTIYF

v_call: TRBV19
clone_size: -
j_call: TRBJ1-5
d_call: -
cdr3_nt: TGTGCCAGTAAGCCTCAGGGTAACAATCAGCCCCAGCATTTT
cdr3_aa: CASKPQGNNQPQHF

v_call: TRBV19
clone_size: -
j_call: TRBJ2-1
d_call: TRBD2
cdr3_nt: TGTGCCAGTACCCCAGGGGTAGCGGGACCGGCCTACAATGAGCAGTTCTTC
cdr3_aa: CASTPGVAGPAYNEQFF

v_call: TRBV7-9
clone_size: -
j_call: TRBJ2-1
d_call: TRBD2
cdr3_nt: TGTGCCAGTCTAGCGGGAGTTAACTACAATGAGCAGTTCTTC
cdr3_aa: CASLAGVNYNEQFF

v_call: TRBV11-1
clone_size: -
j_call: TRBJ2-7
d_call: TRBD2
cdr3_nt: TGTGCCAGCAGCCCGGGGGGAGCCAACCCCTACGAGCAGTACTTC
cdr3_aa: CASSPGGANPYEQYF

v_call: TRBV5-1
clone_size: -
j_call: TRBJ2-1
d_call: -
cdr3_nt: TGCGCCAGCAGCCGGATCAGTGAGTCGGAGGGTGCGTTCTTC
cdr3_aa: CASSRISESEGAFF

v_call: TRBV14
clone_size: -
j_call: TRBJ2-7
d_call: -
cdr3_nt: TGTGCCAGCAGCCAATCCGGGACACTTATCAACGAGCAGTACTTC
cdr3_aa: CASSQSGTLINEQYF

v_call: TRBV5-1
clone_size: -
j_call: TRBJ2-1
d_call: -
cdr3_nt: TGCGCCAGCAGCTGGGACACCCGCTCCTACAATGAGCAGTTCTTC
cdr3_aa: CASSWDTRSYNEQFF

v_call: TRBV4-1
clone_size: -
j_call: TRBJ2-4
d_call: TRBD2
cdr3_nt: TGCGCCAGCAGCCATCCTAATAGCGGGAGGGGGGAGTACGGTCAGTACTTC
cdr3_aa: CASSHPNSGRGEYGQYF

v_call: TRBV11-3
clone_size: -
j_call: TRBJ2-1
d_call: TRBD1
cdr3_nt: TGTGCCAGCAGCATCCGGGACAGGAAAGAGCAGTTCTTC
cdr3_aa: CASSIRDRKEQFF

v_call: TRBV9
clone_size: few
j_call: TRBJ2-7
d_call: -
cdr3_nt: TGTGCCAGCAGCACAAGATCGGCGACCTACGAGCAGTACTTC
cdr3_aa: CASSTRSATYEQYF

v_call: TRBV12-5
clone_size: -
j_call: TRBJ2-2
d_call: TRBD2
cdr3_nt: TGTGCTAGTGGTTTGGTACCCATCGGCGGGAGAACAGTCGGGGAGCTGTTTTTT
cdr3_aa: CASGLVPIGGRTVGELFF

v_call: TRBV12-5
clone_size: once
j_call: TRBJ2-7
d_call: -
cdr3_nt: TGTGCTAGTGGTTTGAGTTTATCCGGGGGCCACTACGAGCAGTACTTC
cdr3_aa: CASGLSLSGGHYEQYF

v_call: TRBV6-1
clone_size: -
j_call: TRBJ2-1
d_call: -
cdr3_nt: TGTGCCAGCAGTGAATCCCTGGACAGGCAGTTCTTC
cdr3_aa: CASSESLDRQFF

v_call: TRBV9
clone_size: -
j_call: TRBJ2-1
d_call: TRBD2
cdr3_nt: TGTGCCAGCAGCCATAGAGCGGGAGACATTACCAATGAGCAGTTCTTC
cdr3_aa: CASSHRAGDITNEQFF

v_call: TRBV11-2
clone_size: -
j_call: TRBJ2-3
d_call: -
cdr3_nt: TGTGCCAGCAGCTTCTTGGTCTCTAGCACAGATACGCAGTATTTT
cdr3_aa: CASSFLVSSTDTQYF

v_call: TRBV6-1
clone_size: once
j_call: TRBJ2-5
d_call: -
cdr3_nt: TGTGCCAGCAGTGAAGGCGCACGGCCCCAAGAGACCCAGTACTTC
cdr3_aa: CASSEGARPQETQYF

v_call: TRBV5-4
clone_size: -
j_call: TRBJ2-5
d_call: -
cdr3_nt: TGTGCCAGCGGTGCCGCTGGAACCGAAGAGACCCAGTACTTC
cdr3_aa: CASGAAGTEETQYF

v_call: TRBV2
clone_size: -
j_call: TRBJ2-1
d_call: TRBD2
cdr3_nt: TGTGCCAGCAGTGAGACTAGCGGGAGCTATGAGCAGTTCTTC
cdr3_aa: CASSETSGSYEQFF

v_call: TRBV27
clone_size: -
j_call: TRBJ2-3
d_call: -
cdr3_nt: TGTGCCAGCAGTTTAGTGGGAGGTGCAGATACGCAGTATTTT
cdr3_aa: CASSLVGGADTQYF

v_call: TRBV9
clone_size: -
j_call: TRBJ1-1
d_call: -
cdr3_nt: TGTGCCAGCAGCGTAGATCCTGGGGGGGCCATGAACACTGAAGCTTTCTTT
cdr3_aa: CASSVDPGGAMNTEAFF